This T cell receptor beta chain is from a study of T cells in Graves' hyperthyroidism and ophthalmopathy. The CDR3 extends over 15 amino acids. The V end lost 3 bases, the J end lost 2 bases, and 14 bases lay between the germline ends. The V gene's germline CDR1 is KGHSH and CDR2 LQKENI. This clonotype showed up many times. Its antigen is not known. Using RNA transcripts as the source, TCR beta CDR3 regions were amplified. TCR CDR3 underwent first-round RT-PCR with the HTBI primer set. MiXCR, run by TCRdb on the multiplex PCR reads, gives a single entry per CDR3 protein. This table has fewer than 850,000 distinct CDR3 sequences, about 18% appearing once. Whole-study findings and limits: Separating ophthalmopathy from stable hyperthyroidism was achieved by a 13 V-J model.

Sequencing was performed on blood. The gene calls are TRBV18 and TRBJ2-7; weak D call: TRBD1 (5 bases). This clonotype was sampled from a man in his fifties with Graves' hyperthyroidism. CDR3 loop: CASSPTGARPYEQYF. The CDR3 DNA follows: TGTGCCAGCTCACCCACAGGAGCTCGGCCCTACGAGCAGTACTTC.